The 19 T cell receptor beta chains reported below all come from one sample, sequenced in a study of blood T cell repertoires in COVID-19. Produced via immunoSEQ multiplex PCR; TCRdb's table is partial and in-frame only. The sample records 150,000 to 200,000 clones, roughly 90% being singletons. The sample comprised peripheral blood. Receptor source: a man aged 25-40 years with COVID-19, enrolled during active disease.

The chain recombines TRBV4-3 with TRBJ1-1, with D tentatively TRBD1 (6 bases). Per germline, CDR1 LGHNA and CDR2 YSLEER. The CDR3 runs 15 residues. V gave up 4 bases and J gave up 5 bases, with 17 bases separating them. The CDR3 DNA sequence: TGCGCCAGCAGCCCACCGGGCGGGGGGCGGACTGAAGCTTTCTTT. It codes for CASSPPGGGRTEAFF.

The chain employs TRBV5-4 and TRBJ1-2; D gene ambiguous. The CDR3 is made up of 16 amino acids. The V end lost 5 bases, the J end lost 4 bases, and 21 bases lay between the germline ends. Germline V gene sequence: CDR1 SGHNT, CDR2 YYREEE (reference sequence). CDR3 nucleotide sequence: TGTGCCAGCAGTTTAGGCCACGGCTCGGCGGTCTATGGCTACACCTTC. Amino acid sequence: CASSLGHGSAVYGYTF.

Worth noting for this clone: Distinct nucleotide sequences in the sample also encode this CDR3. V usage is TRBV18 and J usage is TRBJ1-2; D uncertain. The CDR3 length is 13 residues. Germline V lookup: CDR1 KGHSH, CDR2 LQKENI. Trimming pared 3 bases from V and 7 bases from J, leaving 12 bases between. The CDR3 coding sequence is TGTGCCAGCTCACCGACGGCGGAAGTTGGCTACACCTTC. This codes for CASSPTAEVGYTF.

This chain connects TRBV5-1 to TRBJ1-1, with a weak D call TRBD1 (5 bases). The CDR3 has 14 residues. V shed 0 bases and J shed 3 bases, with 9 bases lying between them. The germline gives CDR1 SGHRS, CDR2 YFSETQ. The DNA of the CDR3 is TGCGCCAGCAGCTTGGCTGGGGCGCACACTGAAGCTTTCTTT. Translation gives CASSLAGAHTEAFF. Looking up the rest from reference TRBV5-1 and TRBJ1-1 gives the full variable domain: KAGVTQTPRYLIKTRGQQVTLSCSPISGHRSVSWYQQTPGQGLQFLFEYFSETQRNKGNFPGRFSGRQFSNSRSEMNVSTLELGDSALYLCASSLAGAHTEAFFGQGTRLTVV.

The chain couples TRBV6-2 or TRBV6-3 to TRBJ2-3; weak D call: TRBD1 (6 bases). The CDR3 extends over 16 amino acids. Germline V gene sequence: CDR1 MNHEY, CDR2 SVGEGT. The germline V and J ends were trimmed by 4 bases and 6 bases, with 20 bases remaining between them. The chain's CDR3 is CASSSPLGAREDTQYF. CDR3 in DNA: TGTGCCAGCAGTTCCCCGCTGGGGGCCAGGGAGGATACGCAGTATTTT.

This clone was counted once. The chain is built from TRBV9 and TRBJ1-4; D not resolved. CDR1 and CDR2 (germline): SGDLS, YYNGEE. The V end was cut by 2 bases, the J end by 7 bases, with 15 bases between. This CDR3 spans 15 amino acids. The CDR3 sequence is CASSVRPAPSEKLFF. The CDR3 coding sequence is TGTGCCAGCAGCGTCAGGCCTGCCCCGAGTGAAAAACTGTTTTTT. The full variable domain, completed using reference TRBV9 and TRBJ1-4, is DSGVTQTPKHLITATGQRVTLRCSPRSGDLSVYWYQQSLDQGLQFLIQYYNGEERAKGNILERFSAQQFPDLHSELNLSSLELGDSALYFCASSVRPAPSEKLFFGSGTQLSVL.

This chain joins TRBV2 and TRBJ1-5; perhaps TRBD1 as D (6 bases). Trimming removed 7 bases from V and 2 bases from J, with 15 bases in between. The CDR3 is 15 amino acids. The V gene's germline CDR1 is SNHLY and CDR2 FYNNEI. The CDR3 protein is CASILGGGGNQPQHF. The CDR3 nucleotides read TGTGCCAGCATCCTAGGGGGGGGAGGCAATCAGCCCCAGCATTTT.

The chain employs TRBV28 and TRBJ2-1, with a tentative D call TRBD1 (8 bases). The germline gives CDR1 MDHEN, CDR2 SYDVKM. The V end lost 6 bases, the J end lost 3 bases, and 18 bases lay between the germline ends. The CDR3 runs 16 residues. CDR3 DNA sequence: TGTGCCAGCAGCTTCGGACAGGGAGGGTACTACAATGAGCAGTTCTTC. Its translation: CASSFGQGGYYNEQFF.

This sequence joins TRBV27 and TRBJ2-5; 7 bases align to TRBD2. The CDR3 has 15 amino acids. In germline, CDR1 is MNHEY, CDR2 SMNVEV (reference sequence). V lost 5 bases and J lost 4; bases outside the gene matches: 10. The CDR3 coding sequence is TGTGCCAGCAGTCGGAGGCCGGGACTAACAGAGACCCAGTACTTC. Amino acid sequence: CASSRRPGLTETQYF.

The CDR3 coding sequence is TGTGCCTGGAGTGTCGGGGAAAAGGGCACTGAAGCTTTCTTT. Amino acids: CAWSVGEKGTEAFF. The chain is built from TRBV30 and TRBJ1-1; no definite D call. Germline V gene sequence: CDR1 GTSNPN, CDR2 SVGIG (reference sequence). The CDR3 totals 14 residues. The V end was cut by 0 bases, the J end by 4 bases, with 12 bases between.

The CDR3 DNA reads as TGTGCCAGCAGCGTAGGAGCGGTGCACCAAGAGACCCAGTACTTC. As protein: CASSVGAVHQETQYF. This chain uses TRBV9 with TRBJ2-5, with D maybe TRBD2 (5 bases). The CDR3 spans 15 residues. Between the trimmed V and J ends, which lost 0 bases and 0 bases, there was a span of 9 bases. Germline CDR1 is SGDLS and CDR2 is YYNGEE.

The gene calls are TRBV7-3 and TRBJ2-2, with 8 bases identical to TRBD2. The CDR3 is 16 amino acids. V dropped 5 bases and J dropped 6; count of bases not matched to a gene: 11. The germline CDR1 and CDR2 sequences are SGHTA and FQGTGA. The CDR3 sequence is CASSLRAGGGAGELFF. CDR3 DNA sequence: TGTGCCAGCAGCCTAAGGGCGGGAGGCGGCGCCGGGGAGCTGTTTTTT. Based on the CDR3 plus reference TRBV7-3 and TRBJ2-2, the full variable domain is GAGVSQTPSNKVTEKGKYVELRCDPISGHTALYWYRQSLGQGPEFLIYFQGTGAADDSGLPNDRFFAVRPEGSVSTLKIQRTERGDSAVYLCASSLRAGGGAGELFFGEGSRLTVL.

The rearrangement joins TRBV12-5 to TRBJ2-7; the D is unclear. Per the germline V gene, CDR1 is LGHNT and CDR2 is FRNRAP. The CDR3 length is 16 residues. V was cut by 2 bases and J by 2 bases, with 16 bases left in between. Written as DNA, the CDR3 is TGTGCTAGTGGTTTGCAAGCTATGACACTGGCCTACGAGCAGTACTTC. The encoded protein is CASGLQAMTLAYEQYF.

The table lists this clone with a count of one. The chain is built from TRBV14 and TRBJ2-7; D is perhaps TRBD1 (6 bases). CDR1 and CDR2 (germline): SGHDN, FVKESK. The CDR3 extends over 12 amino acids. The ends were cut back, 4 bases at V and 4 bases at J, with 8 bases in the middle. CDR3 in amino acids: CASSRGGYEQYF. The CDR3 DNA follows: TGTGCCAGCAGCCGAGGGGGTTACGAGCAGTACTTC.

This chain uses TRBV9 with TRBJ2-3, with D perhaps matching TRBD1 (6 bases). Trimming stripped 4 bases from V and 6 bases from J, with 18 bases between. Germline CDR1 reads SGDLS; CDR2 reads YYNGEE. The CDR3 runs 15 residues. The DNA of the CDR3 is TGTGCCAGCAGCCCTCTTCCCTACCAGGGGGATACGCAGTATTTT. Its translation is CASSPLPYQGDTQYF.

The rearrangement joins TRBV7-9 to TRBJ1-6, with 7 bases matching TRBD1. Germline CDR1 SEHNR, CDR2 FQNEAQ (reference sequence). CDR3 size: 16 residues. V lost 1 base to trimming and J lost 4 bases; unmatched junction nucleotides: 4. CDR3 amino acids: CASSLVGTAYNSPLHF. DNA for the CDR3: TGTGCCAGCAGCTTAGTTGGGACAGCATATAATTCACCCCTCCACTTT.

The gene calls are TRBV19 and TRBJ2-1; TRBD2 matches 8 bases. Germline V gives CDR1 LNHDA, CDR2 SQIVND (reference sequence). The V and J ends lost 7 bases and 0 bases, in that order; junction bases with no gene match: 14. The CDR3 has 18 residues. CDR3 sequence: CASTPRLAPTSSYNEQFF. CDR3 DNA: TGTGCCAGTACCCCAAGACTAGCGCCTACGAGCTCCTACAATGAGCAGTTCTTC.

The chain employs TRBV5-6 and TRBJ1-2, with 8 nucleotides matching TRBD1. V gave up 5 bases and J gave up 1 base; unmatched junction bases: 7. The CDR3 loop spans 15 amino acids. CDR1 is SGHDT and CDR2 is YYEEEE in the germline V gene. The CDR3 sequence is CASRRTGGRNYGYTF. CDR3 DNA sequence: TGTGCCAGCAGAAGAACAGGGGGACGTAACTATGGCTACACCTTC.

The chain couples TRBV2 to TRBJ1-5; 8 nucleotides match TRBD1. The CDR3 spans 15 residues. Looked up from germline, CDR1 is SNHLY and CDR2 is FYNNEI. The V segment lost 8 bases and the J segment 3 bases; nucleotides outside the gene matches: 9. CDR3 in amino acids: CASLLGTGLNQPQHF. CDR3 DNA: TGTGCCAGCCTACTCGGGACAGGTCTCAATCAGCCCCAGCATTTT.